This T cell receptor beta chain was found in a study of blood T cell repertoires in COVID-19 (dated by TCRdb to between 2020 and 2021). About the full investigation: Samples from collaborators originated in the United States, Italy and Spain and spanned both the acute and convalescent phases of COVID-19. Samples were obtained from the ongoing ImmuneRACE study (first 160 participants) and from about 1,300 subjects provided by 6 global collaborators. Subjects who had been exposed to COVID-19, were actively infected with it, or had recovered from it provided the deeply sampled blood TCRbeta repertoires that made up the dataset. HLA class I and class II types, where available, came from metadata supplied by the sample provider rather than from assay-based typing. Nearly every sample came with metadata listing a de-identified subject ID, COVID-19 status, age in years and sex. The prospective study material was composed of cDNA or gDNA derived from T cells, B-cell-depleted T cells, or PBMCs. The repertoires were released in a freely available public database intended as a resource for research on the immune response to SARS-CoV-2. Here is what the overall study found, with its caveats: How much clinical and demographic metadata was included differed by source and by participant, and the metadata was provided uncurated.

Each collaborating institution followed its own protocols to collect whole blood in K2EDTA tubes. For TCRbeta analysis, collaborators shipped samples in one of three forms: frozen whole blood, isolated PBMCs, or DNA extracted from either of those sample types. TCRbeta CDR3 regions were amplified from genomic DNA using the immunoSEQ Assay, a bias-controlled multiplex PCR. In the authors' own workflow: Within the assay, amplification of reference gene primers was used to estimate how many nucleated cells each sample contained. To quantify the absolute abundance of each unique TCRbeta CDR3 rearrangement, sequence reads were collapsed and filtered. For each sample, productive Simpson clonality was calculated as the square root of Simpson's diversity index over productive rearrangements. TCRdb stores this immuneACCESS table with in-frame sequences only. Part of the clones is absent; in the studies checked, under half of the shortfall reflects unresolved V genes, and no reason is known for the rest. The V and J calls and clone size come from that table; D and trimming were worked out from the DNA. This sample lists under 100,000 clones; over 80% were detected once. Around 1% of the sample comes from the top ten.

CDR1 SQVTM and CDR2 ANQGSEA were looked up in the germline V gene. V is cut by 5 bases and J by 1 base, and the space between the germline ends is 7 bases. From the cysteine through the phenylalanine, the CDR3 covers 12 amino acids. Here the CDR3 DNA is all that survives: 36 bases in frame from base 1. As to this clone: Which antigen it targets is not known. The input lacks base qualities; no much larger clone sits a single base away.

This chain is built from TRBV29-1 and TRBJ2-3; D gene: possibly TRBD2, on 5 matching bases. This sequence was found in a human donor in a cohort sampled during active COVID-19. The sample was peripheral blood. The nucleotide sequence is given as TGCAGCGTTTCGGAGGGCACAGATACGCAGTATTTT. Its protein reads: CSVSEGTDTQYF.